This record looks at one T cell receptor beta chain sequence and its context. Germline V CDR1 and CDR2: SGHTA, FQGNSA. The CDR3 sequence is 17 residues long. V was clipped by 5 bases and J by 0 bases, with 19 bases between them. The sample comes from a study of TIL therapy for anti-PD-1-resistant metastatic lung cancer. Background on the study: By whole-exome sequencing, median non-synonymous tumor mutation burden was under 1.9 mutations per megabase.

Stated time point: pre-treatment sample, taken before nivolumab and TIL therapy. The tumor samples were excised metastases, mostly pleural nodules or supraclavicular lymph nodes. Tumor harvest preceded PD-1/PD-L1 blockade, followed by nivolumab treatment. This was the immunoSEQ v3 assay. The assay was immunoSEQ multiplex PCR, and TCRdb's table has in-frame clones only and misses some. This table holds roughly 92,000 clones, 50% to 70% found once. J is TRBJ1-2 and V is TRBV7-2; D is uncertain. The source is a person between 25 and 80 years old with non-small cell lung cancer. Here the sequenced sample was tumor tissue, taken at baseline. Written as DNA, the CDR3 is TGTGCCAGCAGCACGTCGGGCCTACTCTTAGCTAACTATGGCTACACCTTC. It yields the protein CASSTSGLLLANYGYTF. The full variable domain, completed using reference TRBV7-2 and TRBJ1-2, is GAGVSQSPSNKVTEKGKDVELRCDPISGHTALYWYRQSLGQGLEFLIYFQGNSAPDKSGLPSDRFSAERTGGSVSTLTIQRTQQEDSAVYLCASSTSGLLLANYGYTFGSGTRLTVV.